A few counts support the clone carrying this T cell receptor beta chain. This sample is part of a study of human T cells and chemical hapten exposure. Germline lookup yields CDR1 MNHNS and CDR2 SASEGT. The CDR3 has 15 residues. V lost 2 bases and J lost 1, with 11 bases in between. Time point of the sample: pre-sensitization, week 0. Treatment here: therapeutic diphenylcyclopropenone sensitization with weekly scalp DPC. MiXCR, applied by TCRdb to the RACE reads, yields one record per CDR3 protein. This table holds 280,000 or so distinct CDR3 sequences, over 7.5% found once. This chain uses TRBV6-1 with TRBJ1-2; D gene unclear. The sample consisted of whole blood, taken in connection with sensitization to the hapten diphenylcyclopropenone (DPC). The clonotype comes from a man between 18 and 29 years old with alopecia areata. Some clones in this sample may be carry-over from other donors' samples. The chain's CDR3 is CASSEKGILNYGYTF. Written as DNA, the CDR3 is TGTGCCAGCAGTGAAAAAGGAATCCTTAACTATGGCTACACCTTC.